This record concerns one T cell receptor (beta chain) sequence. Its antigen remains unknown. Measured with immunoSEQ multiplex PCR; TCRdb has only the in-frame clones, and not every one. The sample carries 340,000 or so clones, more than 85% recorded once. The data are from a study of brain T cells in children with intractable seizures. Time point described: blood from clinic visit 5 months post-surgery; TSC patient then seizure free. Sequencing was limited to surgery cases with top T cell transcript signatures in brain tissue. At least one anti-epileptic drug was given before surgery. The CDR3 has 15 residues. Per germline, CDR1 KGHSH and CDR2 LQKENI. V was cut by 4 bases and J by 10 bases, with 20 bases left in between. Study results and limitations: Pre-surgery blood may have been undersampled, hiding some clones.

The sequence was obtained from a boy in the first two years of life with tuberous sclerosis and intractable seizures. V and J are TRBV18 and TRBJ2-1, with D maybe TRBD2 (5 bases). The specimen was peripheral blood, collected about 5 months after surgery. The CDR3 DNA is TGTGCCAGCTCACTCTTCGGACCTACTGGCGGGGAGCAGTTCTTC. Translation gives CASSLFGPTGGEQFF.